This TCR beta chain was recovered during a study of regulatory T cells in long-lasting Graves disease. Looked up from germline, CDR1 is SGHDN and CDR2 is FVKESK. This CDR3 spans 18 amino acids. The V end was cut by 0 bases, the J end by 0 bases, with 17 bases between. Sequencing libraries for TCR beta were prepared with iRepertoire HTBI primers and Arm-PCR of CDR3 regions. MiXCR was run by TCRdb on the multiplex PCR reads, yielding one entry per CDR3 protein. The table records more than 450,000 distinct CDR3 sequences, around 15% of them present only once. To note about this clonotype: Its antigen is not known.

Overall study findings and caveats: Study was limited to peripheral blood, excluding thyroid tissue. Persistent cases favored TRBV28, TRBJ1-2 and TRBJ2-5.

Time point described: newly diagnosed GD, antithyroid drugs for less than 3 months. RNA extracted from PBMCs served as the sequencing template. These records were also assigned to another study, of T cells in Graves' hyperthyroidism and ophthalmopathy. From that study: Orbital computed tomography, thyroid ultrasound, serum thyroxine and TRAb, and clinical symptoms together informed the diagnoses. In the blood, most expanded thyroid clonotypes above 0.001 appeared as well.

This clonotype was obtained from a man in his forties with Graves disease. The source material was peripheral blood mononuclear cells (PBMCs), sampled at new diagnosis, from a patient treated with antithyroid drugs. The V and J genes are TRBV14 and TRBJ1-1, with D uncertain. The CDR3 DNA reads as TGTGCCAGCAGCCAAGATCCCGGAGCTTGGTGGATGAACACTGAAGCTTTCTTT. Translated, it gives CASSQDPGAWWMNTEAFF. Together with reference TRBV14 and TRBJ1-1, the CDR3 gives the full variable domain: EAGVTQFPSHSVIEKGQTVTLRCDPISGHDNLYWYRRVMGKEIKFLLHFVKESKQDESGMPNNRFLAERTGGTYSTLKVQPAELEDSGVYFCASSQDPGAWWMNTEAFFGQGTRLTVV.